The 26 T cell receptor beta chains given below trace back to one sample, sequenced in a study of shared clonotypes between healthy human individuals. TCRdb's table, derived via immunoSEQ multiplex PCR, lists solely in-frame clones and lacks some. The sample includes 450,000 to 500,000 clones, approximately 81% seen only once; the top ten take roughly an eighth. Sample: PBMCs. All receptors derive from a woman aged 40 to 50 in good health. Some clones in this sample may be carry-over from other donors' samples.

This clone was seen only a few times. The V gene is TRBV7-2, the J gene TRBJ2-3; 8 nucleotides agree with TRBD1. V trimming: 5 bases; J trimming: 6 bases; junction bases outside the gene matches: 13. The CDR3 contains 16 residues. Germline V gene sequence: CDR1 SGHTA, CDR2 FQGNSA. The CDR3: CASSPSGGAGYDTQYF. CDR3 DNA: TGTGCCAGCAGCCCCTCAGGGGGCGCTGGGTATGATACGCAGTATTTT.

This chain links TRBV27 with TRBJ2-5; D is unresolved. The ends were cut back, 0 bases at V and 5 bases at J, with 7 bases in the middle. The CDR3 has 13 residues. Germline assignment: CDR1 MNHEY and CDR2 SMNVEV (reference sequence). The CDR3 spells CASSLSNGETQYF. As DNA, the CDR3 is TGTGCCAGCAGTTTATCGAACGGGGAGACCCAGTACTTC.

This chain uses TRBV5-1 with TRBJ2-1, with a weak D call TRBD2 (6 bases). V lost 0 bases and J 4 bases, leaving 8 bases between the germline ends. This CDR3 has 14 amino acids. The V gene's germline CDR1 is SGHRS and CDR2 YFSETQ. CDR3 sequence: CASSLEGTYNEQFF. As DNA, the CDR3 is TGCGCCAGCAGCTTGGAAGGGACTTACAATGAGCAGTTCTTC. The full variable domain, with the rest looked up from reference TRBV5-1 and TRBJ2-1, is KAGVTQTPRYLIKTRGQQVTLSCSPISGHRSVSWYQQTPGQGLQFLFEYFSETQRNKGNFPGRFSGRQFSNSRSEMNVSTLELGDSALYLCASSLEGTYNEQFFGPGTRLTVL.

Details on this clone: This same CDR3 is encoded by further DNA sequences in the sample. The rearrangement links TRBV28 to TRBJ2-4, with 8 bases aligning to TRBD2. This CDR3 contains 15 residues. V shed 6 bases, J shed 3 bases, and the junction held 7 bases outside the gene matches. Germline V gene sequence: CDR1 MDHEN, CDR2 SYDVKM. The CDR3 protein is CASSSSGTGKNIQYF. The CDR3 DNA is TGTGCCAGCAGCAGTAGCGGGACGGGCAAAAACATTCAGTACTTC.

This clone has ten or more counts. In the same sample, other DNA sequences code for this CDR3. The V gene is TRBV6-1, the J gene TRBJ2-1; TRBD2 matches 7 bases. The CDR3 totals 15 residues. J was trimmed by 4 bases and V by 3 bases; bases with no gene match: 6. CDR1 and CDR2 from the germline V gene are MNHNS and SASEGT. CDR3 DNA: TGTGCCAGCAGTGATGGTCTAGCGGATTACAATGAGCAGTTCTTC. The encoded protein is CASSDGLADYNEQFF.

The rearrangement uses TRBV29-1 and TRBJ2-7; D call uncertain. This CDR3 is built from 11 residues. V lost 4 bases and J lost 5, with 9 bases in between. CDR1 and CDR2 (germline): SQVTM, ANQGSEA. The CDR3 here is CSVVYRDEQYF. In nucleotides, the CDR3 is TGCAGCGTTGTTTATAGGGACGAGCAGTACTTC.

The rearrangement uses TRBV5-1 and TRBJ2-7; no clear D gene. This CDR3 spans 13 amino acids. Germline lookup yields CDR1 SGHRS and CDR2 YFSETQ. Between the trimmed V and J ends, which lost 1 base and 2 bases, there was a span of 7 bases. The CDR3 coding sequence is TGCGCCAGCAGCTTGCCTAGAGCCTACGAGCAGTACTTC. Protein sequence: CASSLPRAYEQYF.

Only one count was recorded for this clone. The chain links TRBV30 to TRBJ2-7; no clear D. CDR1 GTSNPN and CDR2 SVGIG come from the germline V gene (reference sequence). V was cut by 0 bases and J by 8 bases, with 14 bases left in between. This CDR3 is built from 13 residues. The CDR3 loop reads CAWSVREDSKQYF. DNA of the CDR3: TGTGCCTGGAGTGTACGTGAGGATTCTAAGCAGTACTTC.

V and J are TRBV13 and TRBJ2-5, with TRBD2 matching 12 bases. The germline V gene has CDR1 PRHDT and CDR2 FYEKMQ (reference sequence). V shed 4 bases, J shed 5 bases, and the junction held 5 bases outside the gene matches. The CDR3 spans 15 residues. This CDR3 is CASSSSGRARETQYF. CDR3 DNA: TGTGCCAGCAGCTCTAGCGGGAGGGCCAGGGAGACCCAGTACTTC.

This clone was found once. This rearrangement joins TRBV30 to TRBJ2-6; D uncertain. CDR1 GTSNPN and CDR2 SVGIG come from the germline V gene (reference sequence). This CDR3 comprises 13 residues. Trimming took off 1 base at V and 3 bases at J, with 4 bases between the two ends. The CDR3 loop reads CAWSGFGANVLTF. CDR3 DNA sequence: TGTGCCTGGAGTGGATTTGGGGCCAACGTCCTGACTTTC.

On this clone: A read error likely explains this, since a far larger clone differs by one base. The chain joins TRBV6-4 to TRBJ2-2, with 7 bases matching TRBD1. The CDR3 has 15 residues. From germline, CDR1 is MRHNA and CDR2 SNTAGT. The V and J ends lost 5 bases and 3 bases, in that order; junction bases with no gene match: 6. CDR3 in amino acids: CASSKGASDTGELFF. As DNA, the CDR3 is TGTGCCAGCAGTAAGGGGGCTTCGGACACCGGGGAGCTGTTTTTT.

The chain's CDR3 is CASSLEPPNRGGNTIYF. CDR3 DNA sequence: TGCGCCAGCAGCTTGGAACCCCCTAACAGGGGTGGAAACACCATATATTTT. The V gene is TRBV5-1, the J gene TRBJ1-3, with 7 nucleotides matching TRBD1. Unmatched junction bases numbered 9, after V lost 0 bases and J lost 3 bases. The CDR3 consists of 17 residues. Germline V gene lookup returns CDR1 SGHRS and CDR2 YFSETQ.

The J gene is TRBJ2-7, the V gene TRBV28; 7 positions agree with TRBD1. The CDR3 runs 14 residues. V was pared by 8 bases and J by 0 bases, with 7 bases of the junction left unmatched. In germline, CDR1 is MDHEN, CDR2 SYDVKM. The CDR3 nucleotides read TGTGCCAGCGGTCAACAGGGGAGCTCCTACGAGCAGTACTTC. It is translated as CASGQQGSSYEQYF.

This clone is a singleton in its sample. J is TRBJ2-2 and V is TRBV5-1; 8 bases map to TRBD1. The CDR3 contains 14 residues. Trimming at V came to 1 base and at J to 6 bases, leaving 2 bases not matched to a gene. Germline values: CDR1 SGHRS, CDR2 YFSETQ. The DNA for the CDR3 is TGCGCCAGCAGCTTGCGACAGGGGCCCGGGGAGCTGTTTTTT. It yields the protein CASSLRQGPGELFF.

On this clone: This CDR3 is also generated by other DNA sequences in the sample. The chain couples TRBV5-1 to TRBJ2-5; D is ambiguous. This CDR3 has 12 amino acids. The ends were cut back, 0 bases at V and 4 bases at J, with 4 bases in the middle. Germline lookup yields CDR1 SGHRS and CDR2 YFSETQ. For the CDR3, the DNA is TGCGCCAGCAGCTTGGTGGGAGAGACCCAGTACTTC. Amino acid sequence: CASSLVGETQYF.

The rearrangement uses TRBV6-1 and TRBJ2-6; no definite D call. Trimming left V 1 base short and J 4 bases short, with 8 bases between. CDR3 length: 15 amino acids. Germline lookup yields CDR1 MNHNS and CDR2 SASEGT. The chain's CDR3 is CASSEGARGANVLTF. DNA of the CDR3: TGTGCCAGCAGTGAAGGGGCAAGAGGGGCCAACGTCCTGACTTTC.

This chain connects TRBV19 to TRBJ1-5; TRBD1 might be the D (6 bases). V lost 7 bases and J 7 bases, leaving 14 bases between the germline ends. The CDR3 has 13 amino acids. Germline V gene data show CDR1 as LNHDA and CDR2 as SQIVND (reference sequence). DNA of the CDR3: TGTGCCAGTACCGCCTCGGGGGGCCAGCCCCAGCATTTT. This gives the protein CASTASGGQPQHF.

As regards this clone: A far larger clone lies a single base away; this is likely a read error. This CDR3 is also generated by other DNA sequences in the sample. The CDR3 sequence: CAWKKQENPYGYTF. The CDR3 DNA reads as TGCGCCTGGAAGAAACAGGAGAATCCATATGGCTACACCTTC. The chain combines TRBV30 with TRBJ1-2; D may be TRBD1 (5 bases). Germline V gene data show CDR1 as GTSNPN and CDR2 as SVGIG (reference sequence). CDR3 size: 14 residues.

The sample holds one count of this clone. This sequence joins TRBV2 and TRBJ2-7; 10 bases agree with TRBD1. This CDR3 spans 15 amino acids. The junction had 8 bases not matched to a gene; V was cut back by 6 bases and J by 3 bases. Germline CDR1 and CDR2: SNHLY and FYNNEI. The CDR3 loop reads CASRMGQGNGYEQYF. DNA for the CDR3: TGTGCCAGCAGGATGGGACAGGGGAATGGCTACGAGCAGTACTTC. The complete variable domain, with remaining parts taken from reference TRBV2 and TRBJ2-7, reads EPEVTQTPSHQVTQMGQEVILRCVPISNHLYFYWYRQILGQKVEFLVSFYNNEISEKSEIFDDQFSVERPDGSNFTLKIRSTKLEDSAMYFCASRMGQGNGYEQYFGPGTRLTVT.

The rearrangement links TRBV9 to TRBJ2-1; TRBD2 is a possible D gene (6 bases). Trimming left V 3 bases short and J 5 bases short, with 9 bases between. Germline CDR1 SGDLS, CDR2 YYNGEE. This CDR3 comprises 13 residues. The CDR3 nucleotides are TGTGCCAGCAGCGCGGGGGAAAACAATGAGCAGTTCTTC. This encodes CASSAGENNEQFF.

This clone was seen just once. The V gene is TRBV19, the J gene TRBJ2-7; the D is unclear. V gave up 7 bases and J gave up 4 bases, with 8 bases separating them. From germline, CDR1 is LNHDA and CDR2 SQIVND (reference sequence). The CDR3 has 11 residues. CDR3 nucleotide sequence: TGTGCCAGTATGCCCGGGTACGAGCAGTACTTC. Translating it yields CASMPGYEQYF.

On this clone: A read error likely explains this, since a far larger clone differs by one base. The CDR3 nucleotides are TGTGCCGGCAGCGGGACTGCTGGGGCCAACGTCCTGACTTTC. Amino acid sequence: CAGSGTAGANVLTF. The J gene is TRBJ2-6, the V gene TRBV27; 7 bases agree with TRBD2. The CDR3 length is 14 residues. CDR1 is MNHEY, CDR2 SMNVEV, per germline (reference sequence).

This clone was seen just once. The chain employs TRBV4-2 and TRBJ1-1, with TRBD1 identical over 11 bases. V dropped 3 bases and J dropped 1; count of bases not matched to a gene: 1. Germline V gene lookup returns CDR1 LGHNA and CDR2 YNFKEQ. The CDR3 sequence is 15 residues long. CDR3 in DNA: TGTGCCAGCAGCCAGGACAGGGGGCGGAACACTGAAGCTTTCTTT. Protein product: CASSQDRGRNTEAFF.

To note about this clone: This likely reflects a read error, since a far larger clone is one base away. The chain recombines TRBV28 with TRBJ1-5; 7 positions agree with TRBD1. This CDR3 region has 15 residues. CDR1 and CDR2 (germline): MDHEN, SYDVKM. The CDR3 nucleotides are TGTGCCAGCGGTTTCACGCAGGGGGATTATCAGCCCCAGCATTTT. It translates to CASGFTQGDYQPQHF.

Notes on this clone: One base separates it from a far larger clone, so it is likely a read error. The V gene is TRBV5-1, the J gene TRBJ1-1; no definite D call. Germline CDR1 is SGHRS and CDR2 is YFSETQ. Trimming took off 4 bases at V and 6 bases at J, with 19 bases between the two ends. The CDR3 is 15 residues long. The CDR3 region has the DNA TGCGCCAGCAGCCGGGCGGTTGACGGCCTGTCTGAAGCTTTCTTT. Encoded protein: CASSRAVDGLSEAFF.

This chain links TRBV19 with TRBJ2-6, with a weak D call TRBD1 (6 bases). The CDR3 covers 15 residues. Germline V gene sequence: CDR1 LNHDA, CDR2 SQIVND (reference sequence). Trimming stripped 1 base from V and 2 bases from J, with 6 bases between. The CDR3 here is CASSIGTAGANVLTF. CDR3 coding DNA: TGTGCCAGTAGTATAGGGACAGCTGGGGCCAACGTCCTGACTTTC.